The 30 T cell receptor beta chains below all came from one sample that was sequenced in a study of T cell repertoires in cytomegalovirus infection. TCRdb recomputed calls from the reads with MiXCR, one row per CDR3 protein. The data contain a few hundred thousand distinct CDR3 sequences, about a sixth of them singletons. The sequenced sample was CD8+ T cells from PBMCs. These receptors were obtained from a human donor in good health (CMV status not recorded). Some clones in this sample may be carry-over from other donors' samples.

This clonotype was recorded many times. J is TRBJ2-1 and V is TRBV7-8, with 7 positions matching TRBD2. The germline gives CDR1 SGHVS, CDR2 FQNEAQ. This CDR3 comprises 15 residues. The V gene end was trimmed by 7 bases and the J gene end by 0 bases; junction bases not matched to a gene: 6. As DNA, the CDR3 is TGTGCCAGCATGGGGGGGGGGAGCTCCTACAATGAGCAGTTCTTC. Amino acid sequence: CASMGGGSSYNEQFF. Complete variable domain (other parts from reference TRBV7-8 and TRBJ2-1): GAGVSQSPRYKVAKRGQDVALRCDPISGHVSLFWYQQALGQGPEFLTYFQNEAQLDKSGLPSDRFFAERPEGSVSTLKIQRTQQEDSAVYLCASMGGGSSYNEQFFGPGTRLTVL.

V is TRBV28 and J is TRBJ1-1; D is unresolved. V lost 1 base to trimming and J lost 2 bases, with 5 bases between them. Germline CDR1 MDHEN, CDR2 SYDVKM. The CDR3 length is 13 residues. As DNA, the CDR3 is TGTGCCAGCAGTTTATCGTTCAACACTGAAGCTTTCTTT. Translated, it gives CASSLSFNTEAFF.

Worth noting for this clonotype: A much larger clone differs by one base, so this may be a read error. The chain recombines TRBV11-2 with TRBJ1-2; D might be TRBD1 (5 bases). CDR1 is SGHAT, CDR2 FQNNGV, per germline. The CDR3 has 15 residues. V was cut by 0 bases and J by 7 bases, with 15 bases left in between. The CDR3 is CASSLEAGTFRGYTF. The CDR3 DNA follows: TGTGCCAGCAGCTTAGAGGCAGGGACGTTTCGTGGCTACACCTTC.

This clonotype was detected only a few times. The chain is built from TRBV20-1 and TRBJ2-1; 10 nucleotides line up with TRBD1. The CDR3 loop spans 16 amino acids. Germline V gene lookup returns CDR1 DFQATT and CDR2 SNEGSKA (reference sequence). V trimming: 2 bases; J trimming: 4 bases; junction bases outside the gene matches: 8. For the CDR3, the DNA is TGCAGTGCTAGACATACCGGGACAGGGGTTTACAATGAGCAGTTCTTC. It is translated as CSARHTGTGVYNEQFF.

This clonotype has just a few counts. The V call is TRBV2, the J call TRBJ1-1; D unresolved. V lost 10 bases, J lost 3 bases, and 12 bases lay in between. Per germline, CDR1 SNHLY and CDR2 FYNNEI. This CDR3 region has 12 residues. CDR3 residues: CAIPVTDTEAFF. In DNA, the CDR3 is TGTGCCATCCCCGTAACGGACACTGAAGCTTTCTTT.

This clonotype appeared a few times. J is TRBJ2-1 and V is TRBV5-1, with TRBD2 matching over 9 bases. V lost 3 bases and J lost 5; bases outside the gene matches: 9. In germline, CDR1 is SGHRS, CDR2 YFSETQ. This CDR3 comprises 16 residues. CDR3 sequence: CASSSTLAGVNNEQFF. The CDR3 bases are TGCGCCAGCAGCTCTACGTTAGCGGGGGTTAACAATGAGCAGTTCTTC.

The gene calls are TRBV2 and TRBJ2-3; TRBD2 matches at 8 bases. CDR1 SNHLY and CDR2 FYNNEI come from the germline V gene. This CDR3 has 16 residues. V shed 2 bases and J 4 bases; nucleotides not matched to a gene: 8. CDR3 in DNA: TGTGCCAGCAGTGAATGGGCGGGGGGCGAGGCAGATACGCAGTATTTT. Its protein product is CASSEWAGGEADTQYF.

This clonotype was counted ten times or more. The rearrangement joins TRBV7-2 to TRBJ1-6; 8 bases are shared with TRBD1. Germline assignment: CDR1 SGHTA and CDR2 FQGNSA. The V gene end was trimmed by 7 bases and the J gene end by 9 bases; junction bases not matched to a gene: 14. The CDR3 spans 16 residues. DNA for the CDR3: TGTGCCAGCACACACAGCTGGGGCGACAGGGGTTCACCCCTCCACTTT. Protein: CASTHSWGDRGSPLHF.

This clonotype showed up just a few times. This chain joins TRBV2 and TRBJ2-1; D uncertain. The length of the CDR3 is 14 residues. The V gene's germline CDR1 is SNHLY and CDR2 FYNNEI. Trimming cost V 4 bases and J 5 bases, with 12 bases left between them. The CDR3 DNA reads TGTGCCAGCAGTGTTTTTGGTTCGCACAATGAGCAGTTCTTC. Amino acid sequence: CASSVFGSHNEQFF.

V and J are TRBV5-1 and TRBJ1-1, with D possibly being TRBD1 (5 bases). Trimming left V 6 bases short and J 1 base short, with 10 bases between. The germline V gene has CDR1 SGHRS and CDR2 YFSETQ. CDR3 length: 13 amino acids. DNA for the CDR3: TGCGCCAGCACGCCGACAGAGAACACTGAAGCTTTCTTT. Translating gives CASTPTENTEAFF.

The sample holds a few counts of this clonotype. In DNA, the CDR3 is TGCAGCGTTTGGTATCTGGACGGCGCTGAAGCTTTCTTT. Translated: CSVWYLDGAEAFF. The chain recombines TRBV29-1 with TRBJ1-1; no clear D gene. The CDR3 loop spans 13 amino acids. V shed 5 bases and J shed 6 bases, with 16 bases lying between them. The germline V gene encodes CDR1 SQVTM and CDR2 ANQGSEA.

Concerning this clonotype itself: A much larger clone lies one base from this, so it may be a read error. This chain joins TRBV12-5 and TRBJ1-1; D is unresolved. This CDR3 is built from 15 residues. CDR1 and CDR2 from the germline V gene are LGHNT and FRNRAP. For the CDR3, the DNA is TGTGCTGGTGGCGCGGGGTCGATCGAGGACACTGAAGCTTTCTTT. Translating gives CAGGAGSIEDTEAFF.

J is TRBJ2-7 and V is TRBV5-5; 7 nucleotides line up with TRBD1. Germline trimming cut 5 bases from V and 3 bases from J; bases unmatched to any gene: 14. Looked up from germline, CDR1 is SGHKS and CDR2 is YYEKEE (reference sequence). The CDR3 consists of 16 residues. The CDR3 region has the DNA TGTGCCAGCAGAATGAATCCCGGGACAGTCTTCTACGAGCAGTACTTC. Residues: CASRMNPGTVFYEQYF. Based on the CDR3 plus reference TRBV5-5 and TRBJ2-7, the full variable domain is DAGVTQSPTHLIKTRGQQVTLRCSPISGHKSVSWYQQVLGQGPQFIFQYYEKEERGRGNFPDRFSARQFPNYSSELNVNALLLGDSALYLCASRMNPGTVFYEQYFGPGTRLTVT.

This clonotype was detected many times. The chain combines TRBV11-2 with TRBJ2-2, with 9 nucleotides matching TRBD1. The CDR3 spans 16 residues. V was pared by 4 bases and J by 5 bases, with 8 bases of the junction left unmatched. Germline-derived CDR1 and CDR2 are SGHAT and FQNNGV. The CDR3 DNA follows: TGTGCCAGCAGCTCATCCGGGACAGGGTTGACCGGGGAGCTGTTTTTT. It is translated as CASSSSGTGLTGELFF.

This clonotype was found many times. The chain recombines TRBV27 with TRBJ1-3; D gene ambiguous. Per germline, CDR1 MNHEY and CDR2 SMNVEV (reference sequence). The V gene lost 8 bases and the J gene lost 0 bases, with 23 bases spanning the gap. The length of the CDR3 is 18 residues. CDR3 in DNA: TGTGCCAGCCCAGGTGATTACAGCGGGGTCTACTCTGGAAACACCATATATTTT. Translation: CASPGDYSGVYSGNTIYF.

This clonotype was observed a handful of times. The rearrangement joins TRBV2 to TRBJ1-3; 7 bases map to TRBD1. The CDR3 runs to 18 residues. CDR1 SNHLY and CDR2 FYNNEI come from the germline V gene. With V trimmed by 7 bases and J by 3 bases, 18 bases remained unmatched. The CDR3 DNA is TGTGCCAGCATGTTCAAAACAGGGGCTGCAGCGGATGGAAACACCATATATTTT. This encodes CASMFKTGAAADGNTIYF.

This rearrangement joins TRBV7-8 to TRBJ1-6; TRBD1 aligns across 7 bases. CDR1 SGHVS and CDR2 FQNEAQ come from the germline V gene. With V trimmed by 4 bases and J by 3 bases, 6 bases remained unmatched. There are 16 residues in the CDR3. The CDR3: CASSSRTGSYNSPLHF. The DNA for the CDR3 is TGTGCCAGCAGCTCGCGGACAGGCAGCTATAATTCACCCCTCCACTTT.

This clonotype was seen many times. The chain links TRBV10-3 to TRBJ2-7; 8 bases match TRBD1. V gave up 0 bases and J gave up 4 bases; unmatched junction bases: 17. Germline-derived CDR1 and CDR2 are ENHRY and SYGVKD. This CDR3 is built from 19 residues. CDR3 nucleotides: TGTGCCATCAGTGAGTCGCAGTCCGTGAGACAGGGGACCAATTACGAGCAGTACTTC. As protein: CAISESQSVRQGTNYEQYF.

This clonotype has only a few counts. The chain is built from TRBV7-6 and TRBJ2-7, with 9 bases fitting TRBD2. CDR1 and CDR2 from the germline V gene are SGHVS and FNYEAQ. The CDR3 length is 16 residues. V was clipped by 1 base and J by 4 bases; unmatched bases: 8. CDR3 bases: TGTGCCAGCAGCTTAGGTCCTAGCGGGGTAGTTTACGAGCAGTACTTC. Translated, it gives CASSLGPSGVVYEQYF.

V and J are TRBV28 and TRBJ1-2; perhaps TRBD1 as D (5 bases). The CDR3 is made up of 13 amino acids. The ends were cut back, 2 bases at V and 6 bases at J, with 10 bases in the middle. The V gene's germline CDR1 is MDHEN and CDR2 SYDVKM. As DNA, the CDR3 is TGTGCCAGCAGTTTAGGGGGGGAACATGGCTACACCTTC. Amino acid sequence: CASSLGGEHGYTF.

This clonotype was seen ten or more times. V and J are TRBV7-8 and TRBJ2-3, with a tentative D call TRBD2 (7 bases). The CDR3 is 17 residues long. CDR1 and CDR2 from the germline V gene are SGHVS and FQNEAQ. Trimming shortened V by 6 bases and J by 0 bases, and 19 bases separated the two germline ends. CDR3 coding DNA: TGTGCCAGCAGTTCATACGTAGGGGGGGCTAGCACAGATACGCAGTATTTT. As protein: CASSSYVGGASTDTQYF.

The rearrangement joins TRBV29-1 to TRBJ2-5; D is possibly TRBD2 (6 bases). The CDR3 runs 15 residues. Germline V gene lookup returns CDR1 SQVTM and CDR2 ANQGSEA. V lost 0 bases and J lost 5, with 16 bases in between. Written as DNA, the CDR3 is TGCAGCGTTGAAGATGGCGGGACGGCCCGGGAGACCCAGTACTTC. This gives the protein CSVEDGGTARETQYF.

This clonotype was seen a handful of times. The genes are TRBV3-1 and TRBJ2-7; D remains unclear. V was clipped by 4 bases and J by 0 bases, with 13 bases between them. The CDR3 is 15 amino acids. Looked up from germline, CDR1 is LGHDT and CDR2 is YNNKEL (reference sequence). The CDR3 sequence is CASSPSLAASYEQYF. CDR3 coding DNA: TGTGCCAGCAGCCCCTCCCTGGCGGCCTCCTACGAGCAGTACTTC.

This clonotype was counted ten times or more. This chain uses TRBV7-2 with TRBJ2-3; D unresolved. The V end was cut by 5 bases, the J end by 3 bases, with 6 bases between. The length of the CDR3 is 12 residues. From germline, CDR1 is SGHTA and CDR2 FQGNSA. The CDR3 loop reads CASSVGTDTQYF. CDR3 DNA: TGTGCCAGCAGCGTCGGAACAGATACGCAGTATTTT.

This clonotype showed up just a few times. This chain connects TRBV28 to TRBJ2-7; D remains unclear. V was shortened by 5 bases and J by 3 bases, with 11 bases between the two germline ends. CDR1 and CDR2 from the germline V gene are MDHEN and SYDVKM. The CDR3 runs to 13 residues. The CDR3 DNA is TGTGCCAGCAGTCCCACAGCCTTCTACGAGCAGTACTTC. The encoded protein is CASSPTAFYEQYF.

This clonotype came up many times. The chain links TRBV6-5 to TRBJ2-1; 10 nucleotides match TRBD2. Germline CDR1 and CDR2: MNHEY and SVGAGI. The CDR3 contains 16 residues. The J segment lost 2 bases and the V segment lost 5 bases, leaving 6 bases of the junction unmatched. The CDR3 region has the DNA TGTGCCAGCAGTGAGCCGGGACTAGCGACCTACAATGAGCAGTTCTTC. This codes for CASSEPGLATYNEQFF.

The rearrangement links TRBV29-1 to TRBJ2-2; D call uncertain. The CDR3 contains 13 residues. V lost 8 bases and J lost 3, with 13 bases in between. CDR1 SQVTM and CDR2 ANQGSEA come from the germline V gene. The chain's CDR3 is CSSMGRDTGELFF. The CDR3 DNA reads as TGCAGCTCCATGGGCCGGGACACCGGGGAGCTGTTTTTT.

This clonotype was detected ten times or more. The genes are TRBV2 and TRBJ2-1; possibly TRBD1 for D (6 bases). The germline V gene has CDR1 SNHLY and CDR2 FYNNEI. Trimming stripped 8 bases from V and 7 bases from J, with 9 bases between. The CDR3 totals 11 residues. CDR3 nucleotides: TGTGCCAGCGTACAGGGAAATGAGCAGTTCTTC. Translation: CASVQGNEQFF.

The chain has TRBV10-3 and TRBJ2-3; D remains unclear. The J call is uncertain, as TRBJ1-5 better fits the DNA end. Germline CDR1 is ENHRY and CDR2 is SYGVKD. This CDR3 has 15 residues. The CDR3: CAISESRKGGKAQHF. The CDR3, as DNA: TGTGCCATCAGTGAGTCGCGTAAGGGAGGGAAGGCGCAGCATTTT.

With respect to this clonotype: Compared with germline, one end of the junction differs, possibly owing to a read error. The chain couples TRBV7-6 to TRBJ2-2, with D possibly being TRBD2 (7 bases). Germline-derived CDR1 and CDR2 are SGHVS and FNYEAQ. The CDR3 totals 14 residues. The CDR3 is CASSPGGSAGELFF. For the CDR3, the DNA is TGTGCTAGCAGCCCGGGGGGCTCCGCCGGGGAGCTGTTTTTT.